These T cell receptor beta chains were read from a single sample in a study of post-analysis software for immune sequencing data. One entry per CDR3 protein results from TCRdb running MiXCR on the PCR reads. The sample has fewer than 550,000 distinct CDR3 sequences; roughly 34% are singletons. The sample taken for sequencing was blood. These receptors all come from a girl between 2 and 17 years old with multiple sclerosis. The CDR3 runs from the conserved cysteine through the conserved F or W. A D gene is named only where the DNA matches it firmly. Expanded clones are given a class, and other clones once, few, many or no size at all.

TRBJ2-3	many	NA	TRBV9	TGTGCCAGCAGCGTCTCTAGCACAGATACGCAGTATTTT	CASSVSSTDTQYF
TRBJ1-1	few	TRBD1	TRBV3-1	TGTGCCAGCAGCCTCGGGACAGGGTTTGAAGCTTTCTTT	CASSLGTGFEAFF
TRBJ2-1	NA	TRBD1	TRBV24-1	TGTGCCACCAGTGATGAGACAGGGGCCCCTTACAATGAGCAGTTCTTC	CATSDETGAPYNEQFF
TRBJ2-1	NA	NA	TRBV7-2	TGTGCCAGCAGCCTGCGCGGGACAGCGGGTAGGAATGAGCAGTTCTTC	CASSLRGTAGRNEQFF
TRBJ2-2	NA	TRBD1	TRBV6-1	TGTGCCAGCAGGACCTTAAGACAGGGGGGCCGACACACTGGCACCGGGGAGCTGTTTTTT	CASRTLRQGGRHTGTGELFF
TRBJ2-5	many	NA	TRBV10-3	TGTGCCATCAGTGAAGGAGGGGTGGAGACCCAGTACTTC	CAISEGGVETQYF
TRBJ2-7	NA	TRBD2	TRBV6-6	TGTGCCAGCAGTCTAGCGGGGGGCCGAGGGACCTACGAGCAGTACTTC	CASSLAGGRGTYEQYF
TRBJ2-5	few	NA	TRBV15	TGTGCCACCAGCAGGGACAATGGAGGGGAGACCCAGTACTTC	CATSRDNGGETQYF
TRBJ2-7	NA	NA	TRBV5-1	TGCGCCAGCAGCTTGGGGGGGGACAGCGTCTACGAGCAGTACTTC	CASSLGGDSVYEQYF
TRBJ1-1	once	NA	TRBV27	TGTGCCAGCAGTTCCCCAACCCTGAACACTGAAGCTTTCTTT	CASSSPTLNTEAFF
TRBJ2-1	few	NA	TRBV18	TGTGCCAGCTCACCGGGACTGACGACAGAGCAGTTCTTC	CASSPGLTTEQFF
TRBJ2-3	NA	NA	TRBV9	TGTGCCAGCAGCGTTAATGACAGGCTCACAGATACGCAGTATTTT	CASSVNDRLTDTQYF
TRBJ2-5	many	TRBD1	TRBV11-3	TGTGCCAGCAGCTTGCGACAGGGGCGAGGGGAGACCCAGTACTTC	CASSLRQGRGETQYF
TRBJ2-3	NA	TRBD2	TRBV3-1	TGTGCCAGCAGCCAAGTGACTAGCGGGGTCTCTCCGTATACGCAGTATTTT	CASSQVTSGVSPYTQYF
TRBJ2-1	few	NA	TRBV28	TGTGCCAGCAGTTCAAATGACCAAGGCCTCCAATGGGAGCAGTTCTTC	CASSSNDQGLQWEQFF
TRBJ1-5	NA	TRBD1	TRBV12-3/TRBV12-4	TGTGCCAGCAGTCCACAGGGGGCGTGGGTCGGTCAGCCCCAGCATTTT	CASSPQGAWVGQPQHF
TRBJ2-6	few	NA	TRBV6-1	TGTGCCAGCAGTGAATGGGGGAATGGGGCCAACGTCCTGACTTTC	CASSEWGNGANVLTF
TRBJ2-5	few	TRBD2	TRBV7-8	TGTGCCAGCAGCCCTTCACGCGGACTAGAGGCAGAGACCCAGTACTTC	CASSPSRGLEAETQYF
TRBJ2-1	NA	NA	TRBV27	TGTGCCAGCAGCCGCTCGGAGAGGTGGGGGCCCTACAATGAGCAGTTCTTC	CASSRSERWGPYNEQFF
TRBJ1-4	few	NA	TRBV25-1	TGTGCCAGCAGTGAATGGGAAAAACTGTTTTTT	CASSEWEKLFF
TRBJ2-3	NA	TRBD1	TRBV5-1	TGCGCCAGCAGCGGGGACAGCCCCAGCACAGATACGCAGTATTTT	CASSGDSPSTDTQYF
TRBJ2-1	few	NA	TRBV6-4	TGTGCCAGCAGTGACTCGAAAGGGAGGGGGTCCAATGAGCAGTTCTTC	CASSDSKGRGSNEQFF
TRBJ2-5	NA	NA	TRBV5-1	TGCGCCAGCAGCTTGAAGGGAACGCGAGAGACCCAGTACTTC	CASSLKGTRETQYF
TRBJ2-7	few	TRBD1	TRBV7-9	TGTGCCAGCAGCTCGGGACAGAAGTACGAGCAGTACTTC	CASSSGQKYEQYF
TRBJ1-2	NA	NA	TRBV12-3/TRBV12-4	TGTGCCAGCAGTGCATCAACCGGGACGGCCTTCTATGGCTACACCTTC	CASSASTGTAFYGYTF
TRBJ2-7	NA	NA	TRBV20-1	TGCAGTGCTCCAAAGACAGACTCCTACGAGCAGTACTTC	CSAPKTDSYEQYF
TRBJ2-5	NA	NA	TRBV5-1	TGCGCCAGCAGCTTGGGGCCGGCAGGGAACCAAGAGACCCAGTACTTC	CASSLGPAGNQETQYF
TRBJ1-5	few	NA	TRBV5-1	TGCGCCAGCAGCCCGGCCGTTAATCAGCCCCAGCATTTT	CASSPAVNQPQHF
TRBJ2-5	NA	NA	TRBV9	TGTGCCAGCAGCCCCCAAGGCTCGTACCAAGAGACCCAGTACTTC	CASSPQGSYQETQYF
TRBJ2-1	NA	TRBD2	TRBV18	TGTGCCAGCTCACCACCGATCTCTGCTAGCGGGGGAGACAATGAGCAGTTCTTC	CASSPPISASGGDNEQFF
TRBJ2-1	NA	NA	TRBV7-9	TGTGCCAGCACTCTAGGGGGCTCCTACAATGAGCAGTTCTTC	CASTLGGSYNEQFF
TRBJ1-2	NA	NA	TRBV5-1	TGCGCCAGCAGCACGGCAGAAGGGAACTATGGCTACACCTTC	CASSTAEGNYGYTF
TRBJ2-7	NA	NA	TRBV20-1	TGCAGTGCTCAGACTGCTACGCCTCCCTACGAGCAGTACTTC	CSAQTATPPYEQYF
TRBJ1-1	NA	NA	TRBV5-1	TGCGCCAGCAGCTTGTTCCTTCCCAGGGCGGGTTGGAACACTGAAGCTTTCTTT	CASSLFLPRAGWNTEAFF
TRBJ2-7	few	NA	TRBV6-6	TGTGCCAGCAGTTACGCCGGTTACGAGCAGTACTTC	CASSYAGYEQYF
TRBJ2-2	NA	NA	TRBV9	TGTGCCAGCAGCGTAGTTACAATGAACACCGGGGAGCTGTTTTTT	CASSVVTMNTGELFF
TRBJ2-1	few	NA	TRBV3-1	TGTGCCAGCAGCTCTAGCGCCAACTACAATGAGCAGTTCTTC	CASSSSANYNEQFF